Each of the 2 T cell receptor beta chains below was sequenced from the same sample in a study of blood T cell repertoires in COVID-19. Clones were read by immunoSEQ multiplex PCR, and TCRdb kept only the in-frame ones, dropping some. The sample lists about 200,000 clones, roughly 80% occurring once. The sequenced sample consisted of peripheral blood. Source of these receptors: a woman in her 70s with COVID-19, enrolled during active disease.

CDR3 in DNA: TGTGCCAGCAGCCCCTCGACAGGGGAGTGGAACACCATATATTTT. Translating it yields CASSPSTGEWNTIYF. The chain links TRBV2 to TRBJ1-3; 8 bases map to TRBD1. The CDR3 is 15 residues long. The junction had 11 bases not matched to a gene; V was cut back by 6 bases and J by 7 bases. The germline CDR1 and CDR2 sequences are SNHLY and FYNNEI.

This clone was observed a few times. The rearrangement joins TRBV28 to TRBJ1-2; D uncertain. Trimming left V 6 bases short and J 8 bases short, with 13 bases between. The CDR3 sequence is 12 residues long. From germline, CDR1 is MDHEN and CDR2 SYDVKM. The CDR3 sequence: CASSGGVPGYTF. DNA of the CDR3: TGTGCCAGCAGCGGAGGAGTCCCCGGCTACACCTTC.